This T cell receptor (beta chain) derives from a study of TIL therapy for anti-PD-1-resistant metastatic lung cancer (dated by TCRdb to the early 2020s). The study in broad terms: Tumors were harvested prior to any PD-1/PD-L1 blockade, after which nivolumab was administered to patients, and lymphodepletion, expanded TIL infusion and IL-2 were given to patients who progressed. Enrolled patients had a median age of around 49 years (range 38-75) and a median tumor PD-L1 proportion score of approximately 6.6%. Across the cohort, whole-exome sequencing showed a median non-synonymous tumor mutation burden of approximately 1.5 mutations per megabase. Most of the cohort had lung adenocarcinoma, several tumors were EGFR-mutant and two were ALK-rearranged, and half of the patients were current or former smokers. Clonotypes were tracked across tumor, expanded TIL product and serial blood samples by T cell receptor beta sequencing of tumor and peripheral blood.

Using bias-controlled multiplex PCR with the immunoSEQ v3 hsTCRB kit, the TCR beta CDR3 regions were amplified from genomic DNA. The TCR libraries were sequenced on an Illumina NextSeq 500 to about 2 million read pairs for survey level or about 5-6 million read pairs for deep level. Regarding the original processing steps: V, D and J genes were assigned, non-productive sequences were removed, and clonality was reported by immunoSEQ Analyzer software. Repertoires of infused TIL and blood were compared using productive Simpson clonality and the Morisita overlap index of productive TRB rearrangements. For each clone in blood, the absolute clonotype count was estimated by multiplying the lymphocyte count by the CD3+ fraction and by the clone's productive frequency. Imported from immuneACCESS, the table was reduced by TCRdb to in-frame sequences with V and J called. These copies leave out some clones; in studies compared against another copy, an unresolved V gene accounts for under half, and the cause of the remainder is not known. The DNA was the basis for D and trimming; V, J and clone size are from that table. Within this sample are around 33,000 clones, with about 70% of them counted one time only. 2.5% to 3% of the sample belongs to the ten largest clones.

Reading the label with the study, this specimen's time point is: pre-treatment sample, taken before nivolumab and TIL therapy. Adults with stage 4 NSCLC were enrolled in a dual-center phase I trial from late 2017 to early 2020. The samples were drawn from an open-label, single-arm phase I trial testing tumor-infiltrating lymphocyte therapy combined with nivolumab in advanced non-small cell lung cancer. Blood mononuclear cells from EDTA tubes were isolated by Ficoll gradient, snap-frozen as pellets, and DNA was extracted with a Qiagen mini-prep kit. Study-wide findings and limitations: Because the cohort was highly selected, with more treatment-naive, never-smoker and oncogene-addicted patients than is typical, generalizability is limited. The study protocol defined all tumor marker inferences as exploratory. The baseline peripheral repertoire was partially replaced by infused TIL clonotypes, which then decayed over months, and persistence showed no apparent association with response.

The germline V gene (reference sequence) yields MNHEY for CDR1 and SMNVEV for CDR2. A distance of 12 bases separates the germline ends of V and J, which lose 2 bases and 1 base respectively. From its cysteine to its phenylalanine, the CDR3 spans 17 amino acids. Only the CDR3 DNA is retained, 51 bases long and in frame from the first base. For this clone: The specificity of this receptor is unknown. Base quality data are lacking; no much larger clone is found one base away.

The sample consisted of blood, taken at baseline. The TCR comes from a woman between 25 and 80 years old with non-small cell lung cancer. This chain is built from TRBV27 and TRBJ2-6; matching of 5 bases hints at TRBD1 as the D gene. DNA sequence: TGTGCCAGCAGTTTACAGGGATTCAAGTCTGGGGCCAACGTCCTGACTTTC. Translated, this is CASSLQGFKSGANVLTF.